The clone carrying this T cell receptor (beta chain) was counted a few times. What it recognizes is unknown. The record originates from a study of CD8 T cells in Susac syndrome. The study, taken as a whole, reports: The study conceded that its TCR sequencing and HLA analysis involved relatively few individuals.

From blood CD8+ and CD4+ T cells, TCR beta sequences were generated. Negative isolation yielded CD4+ and CD8+ T cells, and FACS enriched TEMRA cells. The CDR3 has 15 residues. The V gene's germline CDR1 is MDHEN and CDR2 SYDVKM. J was trimmed by 5 bases and V by 5 bases; bases with no gene match: 3. Reverse transcription of roughly 0.45 to 1 ug RNA was performed with random hexamers. Amplification of TCR beta CDR3 by immunoSEQ multiplex PCR spanned 54 Vbeta and 13 Jbeta. TCRdb itself ran the immunoSEQ multiplex PCR reads through MiXCR, one entry per CDR3 protein. The table records some 300,000 distinct CDR3 sequences, 70% to 90% of them present only once.

The sample comprised CD8+ T cells from PBMCs. The sequence was collected from a human donor with multiple sclerosis. The rearrangement joins TRBV28 to TRBJ2-1; 13 positions match TRBD2. CDR3 protein: CASSPGLAGDNEQFF. The CDR3 nucleotides read TGTGCCAGCAGTCCCGGACTAGCGGGGGACAATGAGCAGTTCTTC.